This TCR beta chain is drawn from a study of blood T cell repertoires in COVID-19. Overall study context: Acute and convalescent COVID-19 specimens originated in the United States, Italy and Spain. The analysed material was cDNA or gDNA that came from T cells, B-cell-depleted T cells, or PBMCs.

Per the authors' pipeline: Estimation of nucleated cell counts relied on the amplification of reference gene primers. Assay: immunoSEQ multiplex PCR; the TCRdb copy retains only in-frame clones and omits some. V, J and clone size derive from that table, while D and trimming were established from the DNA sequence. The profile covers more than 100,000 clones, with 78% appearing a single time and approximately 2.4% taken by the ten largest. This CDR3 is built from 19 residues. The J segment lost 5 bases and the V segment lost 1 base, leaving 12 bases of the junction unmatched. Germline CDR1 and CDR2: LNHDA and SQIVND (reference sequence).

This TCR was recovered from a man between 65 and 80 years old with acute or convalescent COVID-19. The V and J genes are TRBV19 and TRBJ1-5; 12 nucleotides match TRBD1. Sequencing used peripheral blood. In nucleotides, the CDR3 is TGTGCCAGTAGTATAGGCCCGGGACAGGGGGCCCCGGTATATCAGCCCCAGCATTTT. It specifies CASSIGPGQGAPVYQPQHF.